The clone carrying this T cell receptor beta chain was detected once. The record originates from a study of blood T cell repertoires in COVID-19. Overall study context: Sites in the United States, Italy and Spain provided acute and convalescent COVID-19 samples. From T cells, B-cell-depleted T cells, or PBMCs came the material, which was cDNA or gDNA.

Unmatched junction bases numbered 9, after V lost 5 bases and J lost 5 bases. The germline V gene encodes CDR1 PRHDT and CDR2 FYEKMQ (reference sequence). This CDR3 is 15 amino acids long. Per the study methods: Reference gene primer amplification gave estimated nucleated cell counts. The data were produced by immunoSEQ multiplex PCR, yet TCRdb's version contains in-frame clones alone and is incomplete. That table supplies the V and J calls and clone size; D and trimming were determined from the DNA. The sample has some 250,000 clones, more than 75% seen once. Everyone who took part was roughly 18 to 89 years old, and they came from fewer than 25 US areas.

The sequencing input was PBMCs or T cells enriched from blood (not recorded which). This chain links TRBV13 with TRBJ2-7, with 10 bases that match TRBD1. This clonotype was sampled from a woman aged 40 to 49 with acute COVID-19. The CDR3 sequence: CASSLTGTGEDEQYF. Written as DNA, the CDR3 is TGTGCCAGCAGCCTTACCGGGACAGGGGAAGACGAGCAGTACTTC.